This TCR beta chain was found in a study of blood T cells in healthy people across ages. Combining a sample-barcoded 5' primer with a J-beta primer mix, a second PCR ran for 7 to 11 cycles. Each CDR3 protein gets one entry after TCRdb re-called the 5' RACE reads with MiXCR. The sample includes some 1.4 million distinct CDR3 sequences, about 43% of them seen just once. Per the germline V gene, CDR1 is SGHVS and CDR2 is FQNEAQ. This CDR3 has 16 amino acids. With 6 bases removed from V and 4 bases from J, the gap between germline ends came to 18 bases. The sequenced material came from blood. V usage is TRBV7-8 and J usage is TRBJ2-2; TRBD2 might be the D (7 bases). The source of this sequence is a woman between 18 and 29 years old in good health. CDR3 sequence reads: CASSPKWGGLTGELFF. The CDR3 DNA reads TGTGCCAGCAGTCCAAAATGGGGGGGCCTCACCGGGGAGCTGTTTTTT.